Listed below are T cell receptor beta chains from one sample, sequenced in a study of shared clonotypes between healthy human individuals. Libraries were prepared by immunoSEQ multiplex PCR; TCRdb keeps only in-frame clonotypes and omits some of them. The sample consists of 2,500,000 or so clones, 85% to 95% of them appearing once. Material: naive CD4+ T cells from PBMCs. Receptors were obtained from a man between 18 and 35 years old in good health. Some clones in this sample may be carry-over from other donors' samples. CDR3s include the opening cysteine and the closing phenylalanine or tryptophan. The D gene is left open where the match is weak.

v_gene	len	j_gene	d_gene	CDR3aa	CDR3nt
TRBV28	14	TRBJ2-7	TRBD2	CASSSSGGGWEVDF	TGTGCCAGCAGTTCCTCTGGGGGGGGATGGGAGGTTGACTTC
TRBV28	16	TRBJ1-3	.	CASRPRSGGSGNTIYF	TGTGCCAGCAGACCTCGGAGCGGGGGCTCTGGAAACACCATATATTTT
TRBV5-1	16	TRBJ1-6	.	CASSLTQSSYNSPLHF	TGCGCCAGCAGCTTGACCCAAAGCTCCTATAATTCACCCCTCCACTTT
TRBV4-1	19	TRBJ1-4	.	CASSQTAGYYGPTNEKLFF	TGCGCCAGCAGCCAAACCGCGGGCTACTACGGGCCAACTAATGAAAAACTGTTTTTT
TRBV14	16	TRBJ1-2	.	CASSPIRTTRGLPYTF	TGTGCCAGCAGCCCTATACGGACAACCCGAGGCTTGCCCTACACCTTC
TRBV5-1	13	TRBJ2-7	.	CASRPGKDYEQYF	TGCGCCAGTAGGCCCGGGAAAGACTACGAGCAGTACTTC
TRBV11-2	13	TRBJ2-1	TRBD1	CASSLGQNNEQFF	TGTGCCAGCAGCCTGGGACAGAACAATGAGCAGTTCTTC
TRBV9	14	TRBJ2-3	.	CASSVDVGTDTQYF	TGTGCCAGCAGCGTGGATGTGGGGACAGATACGCAGTATTTT
TRBV6-4	15	TRBJ2-5	.	CASSGGPPFKETQYF	TGTGCCAGCAGTGGGGGGCCCCCTTTTAAAGAGACCCAGTACTTC
TRBV4-3	16	TRBJ2-7	TRBD2	CASSQVVSGRAIEQYF	TGCGCCAGCAGCCAAGTCGTTAGCGGGAGGGCTATCGAGCAGTACTTC
TRBV9	15	TRBJ2-1	.	CASSVVGQVSNEQFF	TGTGCCAGCAGCGTAGTGGGGCAAGTTTCCAATGAGCAGTTCTTC
TRBV2	14	TRBJ1-5	.	CASSEAEGNQPQHF	TGTGCCAGCAGTGAAGCGGAGGGGAATCAGCCCCAGCATTTT
TRBV20-1	11	TRBJ2-7	TRBD2	CSARLAVEQYF	TGCAGTGCGAGACTAGCGGTCGAACAGTACTTC
TRBV2	15	TRBJ2-7	.	CASSEEGGSSYEQYF	TGTGCCAGCAGTGAAGAGGGCGGAAGCTCCTACGAGCAGTACTTC